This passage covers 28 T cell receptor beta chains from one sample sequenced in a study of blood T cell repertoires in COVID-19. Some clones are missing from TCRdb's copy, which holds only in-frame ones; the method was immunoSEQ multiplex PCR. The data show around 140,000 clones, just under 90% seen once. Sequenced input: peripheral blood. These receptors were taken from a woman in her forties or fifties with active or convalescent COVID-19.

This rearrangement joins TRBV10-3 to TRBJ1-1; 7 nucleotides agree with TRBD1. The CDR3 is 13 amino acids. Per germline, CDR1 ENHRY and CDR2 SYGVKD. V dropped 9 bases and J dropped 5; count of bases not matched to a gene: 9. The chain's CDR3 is CAIAQGKGTEAFF. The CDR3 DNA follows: TGTGCCATAGCACAGGGGAAGGGGACTGAAGCTTTCTTT.

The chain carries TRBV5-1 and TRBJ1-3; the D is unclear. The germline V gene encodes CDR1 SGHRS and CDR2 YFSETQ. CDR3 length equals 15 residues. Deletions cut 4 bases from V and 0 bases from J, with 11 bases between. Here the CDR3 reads CASSPGGISGNTIYF. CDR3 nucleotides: TGCGCCAGCAGCCCAGGAGGGATCTCTGGAAACACCATATATTTT.

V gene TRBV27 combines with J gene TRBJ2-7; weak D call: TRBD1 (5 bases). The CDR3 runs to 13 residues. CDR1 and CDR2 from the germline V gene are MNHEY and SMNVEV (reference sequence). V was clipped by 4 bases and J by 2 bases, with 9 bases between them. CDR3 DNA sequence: TGTGCCAGCAGTTACCGCAGGGCCTACGAGCAGTACTTC. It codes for CASSYRRAYEQYF.

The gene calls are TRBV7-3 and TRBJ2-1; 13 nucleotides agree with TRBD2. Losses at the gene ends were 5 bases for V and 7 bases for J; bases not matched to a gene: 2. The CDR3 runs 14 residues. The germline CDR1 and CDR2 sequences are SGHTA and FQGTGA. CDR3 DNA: TGTGCCAGCAGCCCACTAGCGGGGGGGAATGAGCAGTTCTTC. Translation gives CASSPLAGGNEQFF.

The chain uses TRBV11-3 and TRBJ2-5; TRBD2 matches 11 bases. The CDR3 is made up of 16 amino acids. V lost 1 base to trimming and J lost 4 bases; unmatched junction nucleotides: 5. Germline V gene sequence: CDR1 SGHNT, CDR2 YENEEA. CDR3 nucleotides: TGTGCCAGCAGCTTAGGAGCTGGACTAGCGGGAGAGACCCAGTACTTC. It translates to CASSLGAGLAGETQYF.

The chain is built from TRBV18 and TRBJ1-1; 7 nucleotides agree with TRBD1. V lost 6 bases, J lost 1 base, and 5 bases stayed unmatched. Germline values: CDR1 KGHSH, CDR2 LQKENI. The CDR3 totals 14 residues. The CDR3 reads CASSLGTENTEAFF. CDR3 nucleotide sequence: TGTGCCAGCTCCCTGGGGACAGAGAACACTGAAGCTTTCTTT.

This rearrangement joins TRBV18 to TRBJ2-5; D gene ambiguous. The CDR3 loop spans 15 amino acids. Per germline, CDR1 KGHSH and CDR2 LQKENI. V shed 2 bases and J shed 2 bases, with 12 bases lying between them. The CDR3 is CASSPEARWQETQYF. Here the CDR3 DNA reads TGTGCCAGCTCACCAGAGGCACGGTGGCAAGAGACCCAGTACTTC.

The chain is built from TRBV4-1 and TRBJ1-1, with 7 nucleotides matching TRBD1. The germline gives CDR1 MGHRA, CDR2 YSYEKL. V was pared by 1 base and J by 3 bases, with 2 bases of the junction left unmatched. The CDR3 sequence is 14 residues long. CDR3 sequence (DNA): TGCGCCAGCAGCCAAGGGGACAGTGACACTGAAGCTTTCTTT. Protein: CASSQGDSDTEAFF.

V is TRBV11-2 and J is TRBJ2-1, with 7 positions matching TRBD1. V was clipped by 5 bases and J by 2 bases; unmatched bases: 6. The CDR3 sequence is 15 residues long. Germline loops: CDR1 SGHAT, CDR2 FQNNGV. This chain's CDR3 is CASSPRQGPYNEQFF. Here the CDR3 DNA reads TGTGCCAGCAGCCCTCGACAGGGTCCCTACAATGAGCAGTTCTTC.

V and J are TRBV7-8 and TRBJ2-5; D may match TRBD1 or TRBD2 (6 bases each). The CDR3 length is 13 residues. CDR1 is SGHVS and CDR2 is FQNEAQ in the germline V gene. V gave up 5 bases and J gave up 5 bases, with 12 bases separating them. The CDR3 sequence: CASSRGRVETQYF. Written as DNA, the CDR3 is TGTGCCAGCAGCCGGGGGCGCGTGGAGACCCAGTACTTC.

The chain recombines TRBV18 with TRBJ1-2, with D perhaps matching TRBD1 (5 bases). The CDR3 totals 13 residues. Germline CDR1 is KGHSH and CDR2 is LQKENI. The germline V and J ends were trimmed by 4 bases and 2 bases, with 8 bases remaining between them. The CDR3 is CASSQGPNYGYTF. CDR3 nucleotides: TGTGCCAGCTCACAGGGGCCCAACTATGGCTACACCTTC.

CDR3 sequence reads: CASRTDRVSNEQFF. The CDR3 DNA follows: TGTGCCAGCAGGACGGACAGGGTATCCAATGAGCAGTTCTTC. The chain has TRBV2 and TRBJ2-1; the match to TRBD1 covers 8 bases. Per the germline V gene, CDR1 is SNHLY and CDR2 is FYNNEI. The ends lost 6 bases at V and 6 bases at J; junction bases unmatched: 7. The CDR3 loop spans 14 amino acids.

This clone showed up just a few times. The CDR3 protein is CASSPIAWVNTGELFF. The CDR3 region has the DNA TGTGCCAGCAGCCCCATAGCTTGGGTGAACACCGGGGAGCTGTTTTTT. This chain links TRBV7-2 with TRBJ2-2; no firm D call. Germline V gives CDR1 SGHTA, CDR2 FQGNSA. Between the trimmed V and J ends, which lost 5 bases and 1 base, there was a span of 14 bases. The CDR3 has 16 residues.

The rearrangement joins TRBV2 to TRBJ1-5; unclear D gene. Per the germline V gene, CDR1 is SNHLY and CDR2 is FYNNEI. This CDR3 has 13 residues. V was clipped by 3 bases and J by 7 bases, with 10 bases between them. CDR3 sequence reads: CASSDVSRQPQHF. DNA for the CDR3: TGTGCCAGCAGTGACGTATCCAGGCAGCCCCAGCATTTT.

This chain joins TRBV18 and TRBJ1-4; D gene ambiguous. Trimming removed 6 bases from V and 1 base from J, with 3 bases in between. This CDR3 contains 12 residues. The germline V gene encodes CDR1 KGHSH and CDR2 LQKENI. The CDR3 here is CASSVTNEKLFF. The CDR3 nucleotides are TGTGCCAGCTCCGTAACTAATGAAAAACTGTTTTTT.

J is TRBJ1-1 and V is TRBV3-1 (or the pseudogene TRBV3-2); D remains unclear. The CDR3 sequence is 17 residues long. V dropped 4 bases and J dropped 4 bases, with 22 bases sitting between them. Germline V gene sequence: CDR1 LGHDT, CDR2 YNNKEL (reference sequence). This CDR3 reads CASSRALLSGRGTEAFF. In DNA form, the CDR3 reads TGTGCCAGCAGCCGAGCCCTCTTGAGTGGTAGAGGCACTGAAGCTTTCTTT.

The CDR3 loop is CASSPLHGRDTGELFF. The CDR3 DNA is TGTGCCAGCTCACCACTCCACGGGAGGGACACCGGGGAGCTGTTTTTT. The V gene is TRBV18, the J gene TRBJ2-2; 8 positions match TRBD2. Germline CDR1 and CDR2: KGHSH and LQKENI. J gave up 3 bases and V 1 base, and 4 bases lay outside the gene matches. The CDR3 totals 16 residues.

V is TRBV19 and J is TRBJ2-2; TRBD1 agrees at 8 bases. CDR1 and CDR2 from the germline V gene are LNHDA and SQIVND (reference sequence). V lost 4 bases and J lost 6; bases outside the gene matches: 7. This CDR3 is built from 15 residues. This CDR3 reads CASSNDRGLAGELFF. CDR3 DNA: TGTGCCAGTAGTAACGACAGGGGTCTTGCCGGGGAGCTGTTTTTT.

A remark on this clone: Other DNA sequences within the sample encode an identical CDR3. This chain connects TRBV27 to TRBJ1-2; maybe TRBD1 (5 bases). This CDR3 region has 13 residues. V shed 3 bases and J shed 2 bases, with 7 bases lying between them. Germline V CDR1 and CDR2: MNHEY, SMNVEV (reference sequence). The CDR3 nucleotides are TGTGCCAGCAGTTTCGGACACAACTATGGCTACACCTTC. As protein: CASSFGHNYGYTF.

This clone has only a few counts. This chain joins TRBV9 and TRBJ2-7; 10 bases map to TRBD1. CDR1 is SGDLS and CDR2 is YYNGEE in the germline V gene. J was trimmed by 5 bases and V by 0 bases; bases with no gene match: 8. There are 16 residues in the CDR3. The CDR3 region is CASSVDYWDRGHEQYF. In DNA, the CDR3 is TGTGCCAGCAGCGTAGATTATTGGGACAGGGGCCACGAGCAGTACTTC.

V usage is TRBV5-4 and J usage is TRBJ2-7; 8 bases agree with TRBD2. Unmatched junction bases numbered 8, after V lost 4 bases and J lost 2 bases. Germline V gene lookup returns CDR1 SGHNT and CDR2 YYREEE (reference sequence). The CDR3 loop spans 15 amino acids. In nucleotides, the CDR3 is TGTGCCAGCAGCGGGAGCGGGAGCAGGACCTACGAGCAGTACTTC. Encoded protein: CASSGSGSRTYEQYF.

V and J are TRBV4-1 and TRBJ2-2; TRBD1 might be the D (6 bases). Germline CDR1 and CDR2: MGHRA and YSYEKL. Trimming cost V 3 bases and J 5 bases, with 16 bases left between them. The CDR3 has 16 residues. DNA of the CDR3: TGCGCCAGCAGCCAGGATCCAGGGGCGTCGACCGGGGAGCTGTTTTTT. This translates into CASSQDPGASTGELFF.

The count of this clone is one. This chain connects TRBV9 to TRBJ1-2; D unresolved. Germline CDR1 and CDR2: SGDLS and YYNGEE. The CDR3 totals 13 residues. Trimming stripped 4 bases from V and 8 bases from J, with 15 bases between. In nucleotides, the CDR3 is TGTGCCAGCAGCCCCAACGGGCCGGGGGGCTACACCTTC. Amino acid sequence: CASSPNGPGGYTF. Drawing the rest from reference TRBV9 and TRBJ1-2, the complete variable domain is DSGVTQTPKHLITATGQRVTLRCSPRSGDLSVYWYQQSLDQGLQFLIQYYNGEERAKGNILERFSAQQFPDLHSELNLSSLELGDSALYFCASSPNGPGGYTFGSGTRLTVV.

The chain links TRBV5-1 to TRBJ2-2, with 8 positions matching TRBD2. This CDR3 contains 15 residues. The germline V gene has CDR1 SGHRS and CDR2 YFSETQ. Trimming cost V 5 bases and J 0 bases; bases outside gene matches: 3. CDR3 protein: CASRDGGANTGELFF. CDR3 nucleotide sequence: TGCGCCAGCAGGGACGGGGGGGCGAACACCGGGGAGCTGTTTTTT.

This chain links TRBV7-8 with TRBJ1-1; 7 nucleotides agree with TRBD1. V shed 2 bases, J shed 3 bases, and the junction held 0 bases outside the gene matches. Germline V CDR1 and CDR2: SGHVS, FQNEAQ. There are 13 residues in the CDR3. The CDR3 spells CASSLTGDTEAFF. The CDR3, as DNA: TGTGCCAGCAGCTTAACAGGGGACACTGAAGCTTTCTTT.

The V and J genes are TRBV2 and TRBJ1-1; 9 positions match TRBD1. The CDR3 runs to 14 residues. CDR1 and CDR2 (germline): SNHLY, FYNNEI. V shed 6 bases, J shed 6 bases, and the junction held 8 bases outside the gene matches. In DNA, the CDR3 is TGTGCCAGCAGCCAAGGGGACAGGGTAGCTGAAGCTTTCTTT. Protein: CASSQGDRVAEAFF.

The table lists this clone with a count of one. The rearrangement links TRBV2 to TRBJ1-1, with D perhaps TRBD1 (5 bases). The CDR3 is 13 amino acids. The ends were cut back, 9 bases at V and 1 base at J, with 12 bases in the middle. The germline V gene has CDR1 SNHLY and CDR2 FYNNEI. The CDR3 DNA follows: TGTGCCAGTATGTGGACAAGGAACACTGAAGCTTTCTTT. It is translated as CASMWTRNTEAFF. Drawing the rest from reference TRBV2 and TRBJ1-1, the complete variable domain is EPEVTQTPSHQVTQMGQEVILRCVPISNHLYFYWYRQILGQKVEFLVSFYNNEISEKSEIFDDQFSVERPDGSNFTLKIRSTKLEDSAMYFCASMWTRNTEAFFGQGTRLTVV.

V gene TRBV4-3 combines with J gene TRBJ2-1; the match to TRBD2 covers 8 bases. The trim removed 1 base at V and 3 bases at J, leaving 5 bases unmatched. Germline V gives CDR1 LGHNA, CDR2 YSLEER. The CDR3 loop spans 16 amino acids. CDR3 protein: CASSQGPAGDYNEQFF. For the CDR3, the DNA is TGCGCCAGCAGCCAAGGCCCAGCGGGAGACTACAATGAGCAGTTCTTC.